This T cell receptor (beta chain) was sequenced in a study of T cell repertoires in cytomegalovirus infection (dated by TCRdb to between 2018 and 2021). Study-wide context: Alongside well-studied HLA-B-restricted epitopes, the peptide stimulations were aimed at recently identified HLA-C-restricted CMV epitopes, whose presentation resists viral immunomodulation. Donor HLA type was relevant to the analysis, as public TCR beta signatures indicated carriage of CMV infection together with the matching HLA type. General findings and caveats noted by the study authors: Cumulative frequency of public TCR beta family members discriminated carriers of CMV infection plus the relevant HLA type in this cohort and an independent approximately 370-donor cohort. The ex vivo response was dominated by HLA-C-restricted CMV-specific TCR beta clonotypes, which also provided the single most frequent clonotype in two of eight donors.

Based on the germline V gene (reference sequence), the CDR1 and CDR2 sequences are LGHDT and YNNKEL. For this chain, trimming is 4 bases at the V end and 4 bases at the J end, and the number of junction bases without a gene match is 7. Taken from cysteine to phenylalanine, the CDR3 has 15 residues. Only the CDR3 portion is preserved as DNA: 45 bases, with reading frame beginning at the first base. The treatment or condition label of this sample denotes: in vitro stimulation with specific CMV peptide epitopes to enrich CMV-specific T cells. These reads were obtained on an Illumina HiSeq 1500. In TCRdb, the public reads were trimmed at Q25 with fastp and aligned with MiXCR, with productive beta chains retained. Rows matching on CDR3 protein sequence are summarized as one entry with the most common DNA and genes. The sample contains roughly 570,000 distinct CDR3 sequences, 40% of them found a single time. The top ten constitute 48% of the sample.

This clonotype occurred once. The antigen it binds to is not known. No base-level quality is on record; no much larger clone is a single base apart. A read on its own is weak evidence. This sequence uses TRBV3-1 and TRBJ1-3; the central 7 bases match TRBD1. Sample: cultured PBMCs, taken from culture after CMV antigen stimulation. This clonotype originated in a human donor in good health (CMV status not recorded). Some clones in this sample may be carry-over from other donors' samples. The DNA reads as follows: TGTGCCAGCAGCCGCAGGGGGTCTGGAGGAAACACCATATATTTT. Its amino acids are CASSRRGSGGNTIYF. The CDR3, completed at both ends by the reference TRBV3-1 and TRBJ1-3 genes, gives the full variable domain DTAVSQTPKYLVTQMGNDKSIKCEQNLGHDTMYWYKQDSKKFLKIMFSYNNKELIINETVPNRFSPKSPDKAHLNLHINSLELGDSAVYFCASSRRGSGGNTIYFGEGSWLTVV.